This T cell receptor (beta chain) was sequenced during a study of CD8 T cells in Susac syndrome. A quantity of about 0.5 to 1 ug RNA underwent reverse transcription using random hexamers. Multiplex immunoSEQ PCR targeted 54 Vbeta and 13 Jbeta TCR beta segments. Using its own MiXCR run on the immunoSEQ multiplex PCR reads, TCRdb lists one record per CDR3 protein. The sample lists over 95,000 distinct CDR3 sequences, 85% to 95% seen once, with approximately 0.12% in the top ten. Trimming shortened V by 8 bases and J by 4 bases, and 11 bases separated the two germline ends. Looked up from germline, CDR1 is LNHDA and CDR2 is SQIVND (reference sequence). This CDR3 region has 12 residues.

The source is a human donor in good health. V and J are TRBV19 and TRBJ1-1; no clear D. Sequencing was performed on CD8+ T cells from PBMCs. The CDR3 DNA reads as TGTGCCAGTGTTCGAAGGCCCACTGAAGCTTTCTTT. It specifies CASVRRPTEAFF.